The 32 T cell receptor beta chains below come from one sample, sequenced in a study of control samples from healthy donors and cancer patients. The data were produced by immunoSEQ multiplex PCR, yet TCRdb's version contains in-frame clones alone and is incomplete. The sample consists of 130,000 to 150,000 clones, approximately 92% of them appearing once. Sample: blood. The source is a man aged 25 to 40 in good health.

This rearrangement joins TRBV3-1 (or the pseudogene TRBV3-2) to TRBJ2-3, with TRBD2 matching 8 bases. This CDR3 comprises 17 residues. Germline V gene sequence: CDR1 LGHDT, CDR2 YNNKEL (reference sequence). After removal of 1 base from V and 1 base from J, the junction contained 7 bases not matched to a gene. CDR3 DNA sequence: TGTGCCAGCAGCCAAGTCTTCGGGGGGGGTCGCACAGATACGCAGTATTTT. Translating it yields CASSQVFGGGRTDTQYF.

As to this clone: Sequence at one end of the junction differs from germline and may be a read error. This rearrangement joins TRBV6-2 or TRBV6-3 to TRBJ1-2, with D possibly matching TRBD1 (5 bases). The germline CDR1 and CDR2 sequences are MNHEY and SVGEGT. The CDR3 covers 13 residues. CDR3 loop: CASSSGPSYGYTF. CDR3 nucleotides: TGTGCCAGTAGTTCGGGACCGAGCTATGGCTACACCTTC.

This clone was seen only once. This chain uses TRBV27 with TRBJ1-6, with a possible D match to TRBD1 (5 bases). This CDR3 has 16 amino acids. The V gene lost 2 bases and the J gene lost 5 bases, with 13 bases spanning the gap. The V gene's germline CDR1 is MNHEY and CDR2 SMNVEV (reference sequence). This chain's CDR3 is CASSLIGDSNNSPLHF. CDR3 coding DNA: TGTGCCAGCAGTTTAATCGGTGACAGTAATAATTCACCCCTCCACTTT.

This chain uses TRBV25-1 with TRBJ1-6, with 9 bases lining up with TRBD1. J was trimmed by 9 bases and V by 4 bases; bases with no gene match: 16. CDR1 MGHDK and CDR2 SYGVNS come from the germline V gene. This CDR3 spans 18 amino acids. The chain's CDR3 is CASSGSGTGTETGSPLHF. In DNA form, the CDR3 reads TGTGCCAGCAGTGGGTCCGGGACAGGGACCGAAACGGGTTCACCCCTCCACTTT.

The CDR3 sequence: CASSVQGLSTDTQYF. In DNA form, the CDR3 reads TGCGCCAGCAGCGTACAGGGGCTAAGCACAGATACGCAGTATTTT. The rearrangement joins TRBV5-1 to TRBJ2-3; 7 bases are a match to TRBD1. There are 15 residues in the CDR3. The germline V gene encodes CDR1 SGHRS and CDR2 YFSETQ. V lost 4 bases, J lost 0 bases, and 5 bases stayed unmatched. Filled out from reference TRBV5-1 and TRBJ2-3, the complete variable domain reads KAGVTQTPRYLIKTRGQQVTLSCSPISGHRSVSWYQQTPGQGLQFLFEYFSETQRNKGNFPGRFSGRQFSNSRSEMNVSTLELGDSALYLCASSVQGLSTDTQYFGPGTRLTVL.

This clone was seen just once. The chain uses TRBV27 and TRBJ1-1; the D is unclear. The germline CDR1 and CDR2 sequences are MNHEY and SMNVEV (reference sequence). The CDR3 covers 12 residues. The germline V and J ends were trimmed by 6 bases and 1 base, with 6 bases remaining between them. For the CDR3, the DNA is TGTGCCAGCAGGGGCCCGAACACTGAAGCTTTCTTT. Translated: CASRGPNTEAFF.

The chain carries TRBV5-4 and TRBJ1-1; unclear D gene. The germline gives CDR1 SGHNT, CDR2 YYREEE (reference sequence). V was trimmed by 0 bases and J by 4 bases, leaving 7 bases between them. There are 13 residues in the CDR3. This CDR3 reads CASSLGARTEAFF. The DNA of the CDR3 is TGTGCCAGCAGCTTGGGGGCGCGCACTGAAGCTTTCTTT. Full variable domain (remainder filled in from reference TRBV5-4 and TRBJ1-1): ETGVTQSPTHLIKTRGQQVTLRCSSQSGHNTVSWYQQALGQGPQFIFQYYREEENGRGNFPPRFSGLQFPNYSSELNVNALELDDSALYLCASSLGARTEAFFGQGTRLTVV.

The CDR3 DNA sequence: TGCGCCAGCAGTGGACTAGCCGAGACCGGGGAGCTGTTTTTT. Translating gives CASSGLAETGELFF. The chain has TRBV10-1 and TRBJ2-2, with 7 bases that match TRBD2. Per germline, CDR1 WNHNN and CDR2 SYGVQD (reference sequence). With V trimmed by 4 bases and J by 5 bases, 4 bases remained unmatched. The CDR3 extends over 14 amino acids.

V is TRBV27 and J is TRBJ1-2; 7 bases line up with TRBD1. The length of the CDR3 is 16 residues. CDR1 MNHEY and CDR2 SMNVEV come from the germline V gene (reference sequence). J was trimmed by 5 bases and V by 7 bases; bases with no gene match: 16. CDR3 sequence (DNA): TGTGCCAGCACCGCAAACCCTAGGGGGCTAGTGTATGGCTACACCTTC. Its protein is CASTANPRGLVYGYTF.

The V gene is TRBV6-6, the J gene TRBJ2-7; D is unresolved. Germline CDR1 is MNHNY and CDR2 is SVGAGI (reference sequence). The CDR3 is made up of 13 amino acids. V was shortened by 10 bases and J by 0 bases, with 13 bases between the two germline ends. Here the CDR3 reads CATSGDLSYEQYF. For the CDR3, the DNA is TGTGCCACCTCGGGTGACCTCTCCTACGAGCAGTACTTC.

This chain links TRBV29-1 with TRBJ2-3; D is undetermined. The CDR3 length is 12 residues. Germline CDR1 reads SQVTM; CDR2 reads ANQGSEA. The V gene lost 4 bases and the J gene lost 6 bases, with 11 bases spanning the gap. CDR3 protein: CSVGASRDTQYF. For the CDR3, the DNA is TGCAGCGTTGGGGCGAGTAGGGATACGCAGTATTTT.

This clone was counted a few times. The chain couples TRBV29-1 to TRBJ2-7; 13 bases line up with TRBD2. This CDR3 is 15 amino acids long. The germline gives CDR1 SQVTM, CDR2 ANQGSEA. The V gene end was trimmed by 4 bases and the J gene end by 1 base; junction bases not matched to a gene: 4. The CDR3 DNA sequence: TGCAGCGTTGGAGGACTAGCGGGGGAGTCCTACGAGCAGTACTTC. It is translated as CSVGGLAGESYEQYF.

This chain joins TRBV2 and TRBJ1-4, with 9 nucleotides matching TRBD1. The CDR3 has 19 residues. Losses at the gene ends were 4 bases for V and 4 bases for J; bases not matched to a gene: 16. Germline V gene lookup returns CDR1 SNHLY and CDR2 FYNNEI. CDR3 in amino acids: CASSGGTGIVGPFNEKLFF. The CDR3 DNA is TGTGCCAGCAGTGGGGGGACAGGGATTGTGGGCCCCTTTAATGAAAAACTGTTTTTT.

The CDR3 DNA sequence: TGTGCCAGCAGTTTTGGACAGGGATTTTACGAGCAGTACTTC. Residues: CASSFGQGFYEQYF. The rearrangement uses TRBV27 and TRBJ2-7, with 8 bases matching TRBD1. Germline loops: CDR1 MNHEY, CDR2 SMNVEV (reference sequence). V trimming: 3 bases; J trimming: 4 bases; junction bases outside the gene matches: 5. The CDR3 contains 14 residues.

The rearrangement links TRBV3-1 (or the pseudogene TRBV3-2) to TRBJ2-1; TRBD1 matches at 11 bases. The CDR3 extends over 14 amino acids. With V trimmed by 4 bases and J by 8 bases, 4 bases remained unmatched. CDR1 is LGHDT, CDR2 YNNKEL, per germline (reference sequence). This chain's CDR3 is CASSRDRGWDEQFF. Here the CDR3 DNA reads TGTGCCAGCAGCCGGGACAGGGGGTGGGATGAGCAGTTCTTC.

This clone was detected a few times. V and J are TRBV10-1 and TRBJ2-4; D might be TRBD2 (6 bases). Germline CDR1 is WNHNN and CDR2 is SYGVQD (reference sequence). V was cut by 0 bases and J by 0 bases, with 9 bases left in between. The CDR3 runs 16 residues. CDR3 bases: TGCGCCAGCAGTGAGTCACCCGGGGGAGCCAAAAACATTCAGTACTTC. Residues: CASSESPGGAKNIQYF.

The chain links TRBV10-2 to TRBJ1-1, with 8 bases aligning to TRBD1. The CDR3 has 14 amino acids. Trimming took 5 bases from V and 1 from J; bases not matched to a gene: 3. Germline-derived CDR1 and CDR2 are WSHSY and SAAADI. CDR3 nucleotides: TGCGCCAGCAGTTCCACAGGGGGGAACACTGAAGCTTTCTTT. This encodes CASSSTGGNTEAFF.

The rearrangement uses TRBV2 and TRBJ2-3; 7 nucleotides agree with TRBD2. Germline V gives CDR1 SNHLY, CDR2 FYNNEI. Germline trimming cut 10 bases from V and 8 bases from J; bases unmatched to any gene: 21. This CDR3 contains 16 residues. In nucleotides, the CDR3 is TGTGCCACCCAGGGAGGGACTACCCTTTACGGGGGTACGCAGTATTTT. This translates into CATQGGTTLYGGTQYF.

V usage is TRBV11-2 and J usage is TRBJ2-7; D is uncertain. From germline, CDR1 is SGHAT and CDR2 FQNNGV. V lost 11 bases and J 3 bases, leaving 11 bases between the germline ends. The CDR3 has 11 residues. The CDR3 sequence is CAASQGYEQYF. CDR3 nucleotide sequence: TGTGCCGCCTCCCAAGGCTACGAGCAGTACTTC.

The chain links TRBV6-5 to TRBJ1-2, with 8 bases fitting TRBD1. This CDR3 contains 13 residues. Germline-derived CDR1 and CDR2 are MNHEY and SVGAGI. V dropped 5 bases and J dropped 5; count of bases not matched to a gene: 4. Written as DNA, the CDR3 is TGTGCCAGCAGTCCGACAGGGGATTATGGCTACACCTTC. Its translation is CASSPTGDYGYTF.

The chain is built from TRBV24-1 and TRBJ2-1, with 9 bases identical to TRBD1. The CDR3 sequence is 12 residues long. Germline V gene sequence: CDR1 KGHDR, CDR2 SFDVKD. V lost 9 bases, J lost 8 bases, and 4 bases stayed unmatched. CDR3 protein: CATGTGSHEQFF. DNA for the CDR3: TGTGCCACCGGGACAGGGTCTCATGAGCAGTTCTTC.

This clone was observed a handful of times. V gene TRBV4-2 combines with J gene TRBJ1-1; D ambiguous. Germline-derived CDR1 and CDR2 are LGHNA and YNFKEQ. Trimming took off 1 base at V and 7 bases at J, with 10 bases between the two ends. This CDR3 is 13 amino acids long. CDR3 nucleotide sequence: TGTGCCAGCAGCCAAGGGACTGCGCGTGAAGCTTTCTTT. It codes for CASSQGTAREAFF.

V gene TRBV28 combines with J gene TRBJ1-4, with D possibly being TRBD1 (6 bases). V gave up 5 bases and J gave up 5 bases, with 15 bases separating them. The CDR3 runs 15 residues. The germline gives CDR1 MDHEN, CDR2 SYDVKM. CDR3 protein: CASSPPGGVNEKLFF. CDR3 in DNA: TGTGCCAGCAGTCCTCCGGGGGGCGTAAATGAAAAACTGTTTTTT. Full variable domain (remainder filled in from reference TRBV28 and TRBJ1-4): DVKVTQSSRYLVKRTGEKVFLECVQDMDHENMFWYRQDPGLGLRLIYFSYDVKMKEKGDIPEGYSVSREKKERFSLILESASTNQTSMYLCASSPPGGVNEKLFFGSGTQLSVL.

The chain has TRBV27 and TRBJ1-1; D remains ambiguous. CDR3 length: 14 amino acids. The ends were cut back, 2 bases at V and 6 bases at J, with 13 bases in the middle. Looked up from germline, CDR1 is MNHEY and CDR2 is SMNVEV (reference sequence). Here the CDR3 DNA reads TGTGCCAGCAGTTTAGCAGGAAGACTCTCTGAAGCTTTCTTT. Translation: CASSLAGRLSEAFF.

The chain has TRBV27 and TRBJ2-7; 8 nucleotides line up with TRBD1. Germline V gene sequence: CDR1 MNHEY, CDR2 SMNVEV (reference sequence). The trim removed 2 bases at V and 2 bases at J, leaving 8 bases unmatched. The CDR3 has 16 residues. CDR3 in amino acids: CASSLVVTGATYEQYF. In DNA, the CDR3 is TGTGCCAGCAGTTTAGTCGTGACAGGGGCCACCTACGAGCAGTACTTC.

The chain links TRBV14 to TRBJ2-1, with 12 bases aligning to TRBD2. Trimming at V came to 4 bases and at J to 7 bases, leaving 8 bases not matched to a gene. Germline lookup yields CDR1 SGHDN and CDR2 FVKESK. The CDR3 loop spans 16 amino acids. DNA of the CDR3: TGTGCCAGCAGCCTCCAGGCTAGCGGGGGGGCAAATGAGCAGTTCTTC. Amino acids: CASSLQASGGANEQFF.

This chain joins TRBV28 and TRBJ1-2; D perhaps matches TRBD1 (5 bases). CDR1 is MDHEN, CDR2 SYDVKM, per germline. The V end lost 1 base, the J end lost 5 bases, and 14 bases lay between the germline ends. The CDR3 sequence is 15 residues long. The CDR3 DNA follows: TGTGCCAGCAGTTTATTAAATGCAGGGACTTATGGCTACACCTTC. Translating gives CASSLLNAGTYGYTF.

In its sample, this clone was seen once. The chain employs TRBV28 and TRBJ2-1; 13 nucleotides line up with TRBD2. Germline loops: CDR1 MDHEN, CDR2 SYDVKM. CDR3 length: 19 amino acids. V lost 1 base to trimming and J lost 3 bases; unmatched junction nucleotides: 9. CDR3 residues: CASSLSRTSGGLHYNEQFF. The CDR3 region has the DNA TGTGCCAGCAGTTTATCTAGGACTAGCGGGGGTCTCCACTACAATGAGCAGTTCTTC.

V and J are TRBV9 and TRBJ2-7, with a weak D call TRBD2 (5 bases). V was cut by 0 bases and J by 3 bases, with 10 bases left in between. Per the germline V gene, CDR1 is SGDLS and CDR2 is YYNGEE. The CDR3 is 14 residues long. CDR3 amino acids: CASSVEWGDYEQYF. DNA of the CDR3: TGTGCCAGCAGCGTAGAGTGGGGAGACTACGAGCAGTACTTC.

The chain couples TRBV3-1 (or the pseudogene TRBV3-2) to TRBJ1-1, with 7 bases that match TRBD1. CDR1 and CDR2 (germline): LGHDT, YNNKEL (reference sequence). J lost 0 bases, V lost 4 bases, and 11 bases had no gene match. This CDR3 has 17 amino acids. The CDR3 is CASSLLVVTGVNTEAFF. The CDR3, as DNA: TGTGCCAGCAGCCTCTTGGTCGTTACAGGGGTGAACACTGAAGCTTTCTTT.

The chain uses TRBV7-3 and TRBJ2-1; 8 bases are shared with TRBD2. Germline values: CDR1 SGHTA, CDR2 FQGTGA. V was pared by 1 base and J by 8 bases, with 7 bases of the junction left unmatched. There are 15 residues in the CDR3. The CDR3: CASSLIGTREDEQFF. DNA of the CDR3: TGTGCCAGCAGCTTAATAGGGACTAGGGAGGATGAGCAGTTCTTC.

J is TRBJ2-7 and V is TRBV9; 8 bases match TRBD1. Germline CDR1 SGDLS, CDR2 YYNGEE. Trimming at V came to 0 bases and at J to 5 bases, leaving 4 bases not matched to a gene. CDR3 length: 14 residues. The CDR3 region is CASSVGPGGNEQYF. The CDR3 coding sequence is TGTGCCAGCAGCGTAGGTCCAGGGGGCAACGAGCAGTACTTC.